This T cell receptor (beta chain) appears in the sequencing data of a study of T cells after yellow fever vaccination. Study-level points and caveats: Post-booster repertoires contained most primary-vaccination clones again (around 96% CD4, 85% to 90% CD8).

Many counts were recorded for this clonotype. Its antigen is unknown. V was pared by 5 bases and J by 4 bases, with 16 bases of the junction left unmatched. This CDR3 is built from 17 residues. TCRdb passed the 5' RACE reads through MiXCR, listing each CDR3 protein once. In the table there are about 75,000 distinct CDR3 sequences, around 7% of which are singletons. V gene TRBV12-3 or TRBV12-4 combines with J gene TRBJ2-5; 7 bases match TRBD2. The origin of this receptor is a man aged 18 to 29 who received the YFV17D yellow fever vaccine. The sample here was CD8+ T cells sorted from PBMCs, taken approximately 11 days after the first yellow fever vaccination. The CDR3 loop is CASSDPGLQEGGETQYF. The CDR3 bases are TGTGCCAGCAGTGACCCGGGACTACAAGAGGGAGGAGAGACCCAGTACTTC.